These 5 T cell receptor beta chains share one sample of origin, sequenced in a study of T cells in Graves' hyperthyroidism and ophthalmopathy. Amplification yielded TCR beta CDR3 regions, with RNA transcripts as the source. With the HTBI primer set, the TCR CDR3 went through a first round of RT-PCR. TCRdb called the multiplex PCR reads again in MiXCR, with one record for every CDR3 protein. In the table there are approximately 510,000 distinct CDR3 sequences, 20% of which are singletons. What was sequenced was blood. These receptors were taken from a man younger than 30 with Graves' hyperthyroidism.

Only a few counts were recorded for this clonotype. The chain has TRBV6-1 and TRBJ2-5; tentative D call: TRBD2 (7 bases). The V end lost 8 bases, the J end lost 4 bases, and 11 bases lay between the germline ends. The CDR3 has 12 amino acids. The V gene's germline CDR1 is MNHNS and CDR2 SASEGT. The CDR3 region is CASGGAVETQYF. CDR3 in DNA: TGTGCCAGCGGGGGGGCAGTAGAGACCCAGTACTTC.

This clonotype appeared a few times. At one end the junction does not follow the germline gene, possibly because of a read error. The chain employs TRBV9 and TRBJ1-1, with D possibly being TRBD1 (6 bases). Per the germline V gene, CDR1 is SGDLS and CDR2 is YYNGEE. The CDR3 sequence is 14 residues long. CDR3 region: CASSAGGADTESFF. CDR3 coding DNA: TGTGCCAGCAGCGCCGGGGGGGCGGACACTGAATCTTTCTTT.

This clonotype was found many times. This chain uses TRBV29-1 with TRBJ1-1; D gene uncertain. This CDR3 spans 14 amino acids. The ends were cut back, 3 bases at V and 0 bases at J, with 11 bases in the middle. Germline values: CDR1 SQVTM, CDR2 ANQGSEA. The chain's CDR3 is CSVDTGEMNTEAFF. In nucleotides, the CDR3 is TGCAGCGTTGATACGGGCGAAATGAACACTGAAGCTTTCTTT.

This clonotype was seen many times. This chain joins TRBV12-3 or TRBV12-4 and TRBJ1-2; D remains ambiguous. The CDR3 covers 14 residues. With 3 bases removed from V and 4 bases from J, the gap between germline ends came to 12 bases. DNA for the CDR3: TGTGCCAGCAGTTTTGGCCAGCCACTCTATGGCTACACCTTC. Protein: CASSFGQPLYGYTF.

This clonotype was seen many times. The chain joins TRBV4-1 to TRBJ1-2; weak D call: TRBD1 (5 bases). There are 16 residues in the CDR3. Trimming cost V 2 bases and J 1 base, with 14 bases left between them. Germline CDR1 is MGHRA and CDR2 is YSYEKL. CDR3 protein: CASSQIIRDSNYGYTF. The DNA for the CDR3 is TGCGCCAGCAGCCAAATCATAAGAGACAGTAACTATGGCTACACCTTC.